This T cell receptor (beta chain) derives from a study of regulatory T cells in long-lasting Graves disease. The germline V gene encodes CDR1 SGHTA and CDR2 FQGNSA. There are 13 residues in the CDR3. Trimming took off 1 base at V and 0 bases at J, with 4 bases between the two ends. Sample time point: persistent/refractory GD, antithyroid drugs over 5 years with positive TRAb. PBMCs provided the RNA from which the TCR library was made. At least ten counts were recorded for this clonotype. Library construction for TCR beta used iRepertoire HTBI primers and Arm-PCR of CDR3 regions. A single record per CDR3 protein comes from TCRdb applying MiXCR to the multiplex PCR reads. This sample has about 470,000 distinct CDR3 sequences, with around 21% found just once.

This rearrangement joins TRBV7-2 to TRBJ2-7; no reliable D call. Sequences were derived from peripheral blood mononuclear cells (PBMCs), sampled when the disease was refractory, from a patient treated with antithyroid drugs. The TCR originated in a female donor with Graves disease. CDR3 bases: TGTGCCAGCAGCTTAGGGCTCTCCTACGAGCAGTACTTC. Translation: CASSLGLSYEQYF.